What follows describes a single TCR beta chain. Its antigen is currently unknown. Clones were sequenced by immunoSEQ multiplex PCR, and TCRdb holds only the in-frame ones, with some missing. This table holds 400,000 to 450,000 clones, roughly 90% found once. Between the trimmed V and J ends, which lost 2 bases and 9 bases, there was a span of 5 bases. Germline assignment: CDR1 SQVTM and CDR2 ANQGSEA. The length of the CDR3 is 10 residues. This sample stems from a study of Ad26.COV2.S vaccination and SARS-CoV-2 variants. Study-level findings and limits: Recipients of either vaccine or placebo displayed similar breadth of non-spike TCRs. Higher spike-specific TCR breadth was found in vaccine recipients than in placebo recipients. From the TCR breadth and depth analyses, total T cell responses may have been underestimated.

Specified treatment: some 19 received Ad26.COV2.S at low or high dose, single or two shots; about 5 received placebo; per-sample allocation not given. Each sample was drawn 63 days after the first injection (of vaccine or placebo). The input for sequencing was peripheral blood, taken in a trial of Ad26.COV2.S vaccine versus placebo. The sequence was collected from a person between 18 and 65 years old who received the Ad26.COV2.S COVID-19 vaccine or a placebo. The chain uses TRBV29-1 and TRBJ2-1; D unresolved. This chain's CDR3 is CSVERVEQFF. The CDR3 nucleotides are TGCAGCGTTGAACGGGTTGAGCAGTTCTTC.